What follows is one T cell receptor beta chain and its context. Its antigen is currently not known. A single base separates this from a much larger clone, so it may be a read error. The run used an Illumina HiSeq 1500. TCRdb cleaned the public reads at Q25 with fastp, built clones with MiXCR and kept in-frame beta chains. Records with the same CDR3 protein are collapsed into one entry carrying the most frequent genes and DNA. This sample is represented by 300,000 to 400,000 distinct CDR3 sequences; roughly 9.5% of them were singletons. The leading ten clones occupy roughly 4.5% of the sample. This sample was taken from a study of T cell repertoires in cytomegalovirus infection (dated by TCRdb to the late 2010s). With respect to the entire study: Donor HLA type was relevant to the analysis, as public TCR beta signatures indicated carriage of CMV infection together with the matching HLA type. Paper-wide results and their limitations: Cumulative frequency of public TCR beta family members discriminated carriers of CMV infection plus the relevant HLA type in this cohort and an independent approximately 350-donor cohort. The ex vivo response was dominated by HLA-C-restricted CMV-specific TCR beta clonotypes, which also provided the single most frequent clonotype in two of eight donors.

V sheds 4 bases and J sheds 10 bases, leaving 19 bases between their ends. The germline V gene specifies MDHEN as CDR1 and SYDVKM as CDR2. CDR3 length: 14 amino acids, cysteine to phenylalanine. Solely the CDR3 DNA is kept, with 42 bases framed from the first base. The receptor chain draws on TRBV28 and TRBJ1-1; the D gene is perhaps TRBD1, on 5 matching bases. Material for sequencing was PBMCs. The receptor's source is a human donor in good health (CMV status not recorded). Some clones in this sample may be carry-over from other donors' samples. The sequenced DNA: TGTGCCAGCAGTTCTCTACCGGGACCCTCAGCAGCTTTCTTT. Its protein product is CASSSLPGPSAAFF.